This entry features one T cell receptor beta chain sequence. Source study methods: Amplification of reference gene primers provided the estimated nucleated cell counts. Method: immunoSEQ multiplex PCR; TCRdb's copy keeps in-frame clones and lacks some. That table supplies the V and J calls and clone size; D and trimming were determined from the DNA. The table includes about 130,000 clones, 81% detected once. The sample comes from a study of blood T cell repertoires in COVID-19. Overall study: COVID-19 samples, acute and convalescent, were from the United States, Italy and Spain. Sample material is recorded as cDNA or gDNA derived from T cells, B-cell-depleted T cells, or PBMCs.

Seattle-derived patients entered the study during active infection and were followed longitudinally. Sample: peripheral blood. The sequence derives from a man aged 25 to 45 with COVID-19, enrolled during active disease.

CDR3 protein: CASSFRGFSSYEQYF. The CDR3 nucleotides read TGTGCCAGCAGTTTTAGAGGGTTCAGCTCCTACGAGCAGTACTTC. V is TRBV28 and J is TRBJ2-7, with TRBD2 as a possible D gene (5 bases). This CDR3 contains 15 residues. Germline V gives CDR1 MDHEN, CDR2 SYDVKM. Trimming removed 3 bases from V and 0 bases from J, with 12 bases in between. Full variable domain (remainder filled in from reference TRBV28 and TRBJ2-7): DVKVTQSSRYLVKRTGEKVFLECVQDMDHENMFWYRQDPGLGLRLIYFSYDVKMKEKGDIPEGYSVSREKKERFSLILESASTNQTSMYLCASSFRGFSSYEQYFGPGTRLTVT.